This T cell receptor beta chain was observed in a study of neurological immune-mediated disorders (dated by TCRdb to about 2019). The study in broad terms: Peripheral blood TCR-beta repertoires from patients with HTLV-I-associated myelopathy (HAM/TSP), patients with multiple sclerosis, and healthy controls were compared in the study using UMI-based sequencing. Longitudinal HAM/TSP donors and healthy donors each had 3 time-points at intervals of roughly 3-40 months. The cohort included some 66 subjects: approximately 15 with HAM/TSP, approximately 35 with multiple sclerosis, and about 20 healthy controls. The roughly 110 TCR-beta libraries covered PBMC samples along with longitudinal samples, technical triplicates, and paired sorted CD4+ and CD8+ T-cell subsets. General study outcomes and caveats: TCR clonal expansion was greatest in HAM/TSP patients and smallest in MS patients, who ranked below even healthy controls. Expanded clones from different subjects shared no identical CDR3 amino acid sequences, which suggests that TCR-beta repertoires were private in all groups.

As for this clonotype: Its target antigen remains unknown. Per-nucleotide qualities are absent, and no much larger clonotype sits a single base away.

This specimen's time point label, interpreted: longitudinal time-point 3. The healthy controls were volunteers from blood banks in Maryland, USA. Libraries from unsorted PBMCs were made from 2 million PBMCs kept in RNAlater at -80 degrees C until RNA extraction. PBMCs were separated from peripheral blood using Ficoll-Hypaque density gradient centrifugation and then cryopreserved in liquid nitrogen. To synthesize cDNA, template-switch 5'RACE was performed with a primer carrying a 10-nucleotide random unique molecular identifier so that each TCR transcript was tagged. Over 190 million TCR-beta sequences, covering 15-18 subjects, were produced in each sequencing run. Total RNA was extracted with the RNeasy kit. The KAPA Real-time Library Amplification kit was used to amplify TCR-beta VDJ regions with primers for the TCR constant region and the 5'RACE anchor. A first PCR added sample indexes and Illumina adaptors, and a second PCR then raised library yield. After Ampure bead purification, the TCR product of roughly 650 bp was size-selected on a 2% E-gel SizeSelection system. Before pooling, libraries had their quality checked on a Bioanalyzer, their concentration measured with Qubit, and their quantity determined with the Kapa Library Quantification kit. Libraries were sequenced paired-end 2 x 150 bp on an Illumina HiSeq 2500. To increase sequence diversity, about 25-31% phiX was spiked into each library pool. Under the source paper's analysis protocol: Quality-filtered reads were processed with the UMI-based MiGEC pipeline, and over 90% of raw TCR sequences were removed by the MiGEC pipeline during error correction. IMGT germline references were used for aligning VDJ genes, and each clonotype was defined as a unique CDR3 amino acid sequence together with its V-J genes. Clonal expansion, Shannon diversity, and CDR3 relatedness (CalcPairwiseDistances, ClusterSamples) were evaluated with VDJtools, and phylogenetic trees were built with CLCbio workbench. Expanded clones were defined as having at least 8 unique UMIs, based on coefficient-of-variation modelling across technical triplicates. TCRdb reran the public reads through fastp at Q25 and MiXCR, keeping productive beta chains. Each entry is one CDR3 protein sequence, shown with its most common DNA and genes. TCRdb, not the original authors, processed these V and J calls. The sample includes approximately 58,000 distinct CDR3 sequences, with roughly 8.3% observed a single time. 1.5% to 2% of the sample goes to the ten largest clones.

The sequenced material came from PBMCs. The receptor comes from a middle-aged woman in good health.

The CDR3 sequence is CSAINSGTGGNTGELFF. The DNA sequence is as follows: TGCAGTGCCATAAACTCCGGGACAGGGGGGAACACCGGGGAGCTGTTTTTT. The chain is assembled from TRBV20-1 and TRBJ2-2; 11 bases in the middle match TRBD1. Taken from cysteine to phenylalanine, the CDR3 has 17 residues. Only the CDR3 portion is preserved as DNA: 51 bases, with reading frame beginning at the first base. The germline V gene (reference sequence) supplies CDR1 DFQATT and CDR2 SNEGSKA. From V the trimming removes 6 bases and from J it removes 1 base, while the gene matches leave 10 bases of the junction unaccounted for.